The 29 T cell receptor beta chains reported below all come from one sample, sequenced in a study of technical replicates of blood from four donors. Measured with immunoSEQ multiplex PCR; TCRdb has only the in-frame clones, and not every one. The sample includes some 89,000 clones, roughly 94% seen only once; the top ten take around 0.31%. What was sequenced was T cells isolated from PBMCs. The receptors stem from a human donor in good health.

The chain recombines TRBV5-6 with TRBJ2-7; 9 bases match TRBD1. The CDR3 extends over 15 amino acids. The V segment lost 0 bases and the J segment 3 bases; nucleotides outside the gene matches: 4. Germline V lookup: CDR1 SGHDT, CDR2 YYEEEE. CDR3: CASSLAGTGIYEQYF. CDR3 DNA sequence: TGTGCCAGCAGCTTGGCCGGGACAGGGATCTACGAGCAGTACTTC.

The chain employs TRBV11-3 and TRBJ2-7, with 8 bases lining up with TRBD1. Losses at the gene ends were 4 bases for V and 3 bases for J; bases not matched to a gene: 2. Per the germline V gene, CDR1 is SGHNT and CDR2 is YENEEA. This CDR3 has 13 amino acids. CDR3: CASSSGQGYEQYF. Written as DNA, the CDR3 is TGTGCCAGCAGCTCCGGACAGGGCTACGAGCAGTACTTC.

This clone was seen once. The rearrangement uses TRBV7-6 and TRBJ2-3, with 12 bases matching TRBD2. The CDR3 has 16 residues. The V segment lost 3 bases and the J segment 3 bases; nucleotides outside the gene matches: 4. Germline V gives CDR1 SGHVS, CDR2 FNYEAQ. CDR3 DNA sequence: TGTGCCAGCAGCTTTCCTAGCGGGAGGGCAACAGATACGCAGTATTTT. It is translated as CASSFPSGRATDTQYF.

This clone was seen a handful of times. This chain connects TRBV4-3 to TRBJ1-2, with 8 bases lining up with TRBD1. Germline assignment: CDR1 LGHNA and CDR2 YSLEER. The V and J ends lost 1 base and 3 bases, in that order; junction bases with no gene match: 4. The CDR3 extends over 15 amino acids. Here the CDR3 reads CASSQGDRRDYGYTF. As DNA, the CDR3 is TGCGCCAGCAGCCAAGGGGACAGGAGGGACTATGGCTACACCTTC.

The CDR3, as DNA: TGTGCCAGCAGCGCCGGACAGGCTTACAATGAGCAGTTCTTC. Translated: CASSAGQAYNEQFF. V is TRBV9 and J is TRBJ2-1; 7 bases line up with TRBD1. The V segment lost 3 bases and the J segment 4 bases; nucleotides outside the gene matches: 4. CDR1 is SGDLS, CDR2 YYNGEE, per germline. This CDR3 has 14 residues.

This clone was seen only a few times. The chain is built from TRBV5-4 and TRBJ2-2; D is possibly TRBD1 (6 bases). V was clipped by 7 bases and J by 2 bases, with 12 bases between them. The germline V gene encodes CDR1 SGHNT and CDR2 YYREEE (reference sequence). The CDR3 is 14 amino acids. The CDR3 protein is CASGTLKNTGELFF. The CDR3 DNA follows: TGTGCCAGCGGGACACTGAAAAACACCGGGGAGCTGTTTTTT.

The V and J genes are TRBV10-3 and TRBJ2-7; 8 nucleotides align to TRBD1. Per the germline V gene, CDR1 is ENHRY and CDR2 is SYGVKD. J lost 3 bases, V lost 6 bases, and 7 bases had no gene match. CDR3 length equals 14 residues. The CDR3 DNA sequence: TGTGCCATCAGCGCCGGGACAGGTGACTACGAGCAGTACTTC. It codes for CAISAGTGDYEQYF.

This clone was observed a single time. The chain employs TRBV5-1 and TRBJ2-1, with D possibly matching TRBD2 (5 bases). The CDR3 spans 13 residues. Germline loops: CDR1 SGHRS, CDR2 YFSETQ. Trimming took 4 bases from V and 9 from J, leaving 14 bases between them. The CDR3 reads CASSPSWAGEQFF. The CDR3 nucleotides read TGCGCCAGCAGCCCCTCTTGGGCGGGTGAGCAGTTCTTC.

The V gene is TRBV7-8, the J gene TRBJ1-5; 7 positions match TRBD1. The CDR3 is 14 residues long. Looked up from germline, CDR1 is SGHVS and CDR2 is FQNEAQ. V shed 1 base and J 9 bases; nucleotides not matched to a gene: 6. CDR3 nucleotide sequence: TGTGCCAGCAGCTTAGTTAGGGACAGTCGGCCCCAGCATTTT. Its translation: CASSLVRDSRPQHF.

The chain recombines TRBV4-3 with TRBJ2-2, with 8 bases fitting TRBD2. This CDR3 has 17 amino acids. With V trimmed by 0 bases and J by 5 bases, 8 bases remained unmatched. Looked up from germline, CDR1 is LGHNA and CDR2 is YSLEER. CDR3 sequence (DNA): TGCGCCAGCAGCCAAGATCGATGGGGGACTAGAACCGGGGAGCTGTTTTTT. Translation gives CASSQDRWGTRTGELFF.

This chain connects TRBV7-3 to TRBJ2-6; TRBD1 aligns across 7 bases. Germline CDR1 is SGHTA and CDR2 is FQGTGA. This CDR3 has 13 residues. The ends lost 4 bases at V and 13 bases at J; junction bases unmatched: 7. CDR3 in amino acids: CASSSTGTYVLTF. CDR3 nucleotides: TGTGCCAGCAGCTCGACAGGGACCTATGTCCTGACTTTC.

The CDR3 spells CASSKVHPTNQPQHF. The CDR3 DNA reads TGTGCCAGTAGTAAAGTTCACCCTACCAATCAGCCCCAGCATTTT. The chain combines TRBV19 with TRBJ1-5; D not certain. CDR1 LNHDA and CDR2 SQIVND come from the germline V gene (reference sequence). V was pared by 4 bases and J by 3 bases, with 13 bases between. The CDR3 loop spans 15 amino acids. Full variable domain (missing parts from reference TRBV19 and TRBJ1-5): DGGITQSPKYLFRKEGQNVTLSCEQNLNHDAMYWYRQDPGQGLRLIYYSQIVNDFQKGDIAEGYSVSREKKESFPLTVTSAQKNPTAFYLCASSKVHPTNQPQHFGDGTRLSIL.

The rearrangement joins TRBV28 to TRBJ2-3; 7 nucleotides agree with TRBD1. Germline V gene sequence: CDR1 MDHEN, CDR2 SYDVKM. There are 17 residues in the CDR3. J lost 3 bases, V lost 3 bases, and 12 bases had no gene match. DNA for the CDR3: TGTGCCAGCAGTTTCGGAAGCCTGACAGGGAGTACAGATACGCAGTATTTT. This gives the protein CASSFGSLTGSTDTQYF.

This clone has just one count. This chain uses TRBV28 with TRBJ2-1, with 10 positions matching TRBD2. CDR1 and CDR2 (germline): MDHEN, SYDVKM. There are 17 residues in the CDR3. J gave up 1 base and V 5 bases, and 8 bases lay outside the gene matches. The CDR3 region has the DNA TGTGCCAGCAGTGATATAGCGGGAGGCAAATCCTACAATGAGCAGTTCTTC. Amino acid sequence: CASSDIAGGKSYNEQFF.

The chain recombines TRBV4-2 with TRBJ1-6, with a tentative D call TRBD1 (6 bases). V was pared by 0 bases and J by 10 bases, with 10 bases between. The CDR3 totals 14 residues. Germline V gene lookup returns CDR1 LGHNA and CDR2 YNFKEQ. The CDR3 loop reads CASSQEQGQSPLHF. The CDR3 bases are TGTGCCAGCAGCCAAGAACAGGGTCAATCACCCCTCCACTTT.

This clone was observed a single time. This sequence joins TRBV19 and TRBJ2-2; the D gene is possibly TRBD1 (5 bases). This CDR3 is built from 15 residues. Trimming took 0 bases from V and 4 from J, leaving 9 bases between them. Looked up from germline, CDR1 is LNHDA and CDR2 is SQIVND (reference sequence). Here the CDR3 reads CASSIEQGSTGELFF. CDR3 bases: TGTGCCAGTAGTATAGAGCAGGGTAGCACCGGGGAGCTGTTTTTT.

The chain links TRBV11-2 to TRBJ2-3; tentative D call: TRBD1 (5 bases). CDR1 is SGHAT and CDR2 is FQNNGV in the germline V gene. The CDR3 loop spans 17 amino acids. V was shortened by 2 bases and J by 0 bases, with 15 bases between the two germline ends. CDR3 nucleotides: TGTGCCAGCAGCTTACTAATAGGGGAAGGGAGCACAGATACGCAGTATTTT. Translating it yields CASSLLIGEGSTDTQYF.

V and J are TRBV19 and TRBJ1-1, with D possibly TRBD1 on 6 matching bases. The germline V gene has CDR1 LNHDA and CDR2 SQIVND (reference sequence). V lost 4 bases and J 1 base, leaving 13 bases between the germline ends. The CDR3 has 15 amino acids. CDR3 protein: CASSRPARGNTEAFF. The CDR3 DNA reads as TGTGCCAGTAGTAGGCCGGCCAGGGGGAACACTGAAGCTTTCTTT. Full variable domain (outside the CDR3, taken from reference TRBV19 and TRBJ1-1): DGGITQSPKYLFRKEGQNVTLSCEQNLNHDAMYWYRQDPGQGLRLIYYSQIVNDFQKGDIAEGYSVSREKKESFPLTVTSAQKNPTAFYLCASSRPARGNTEAFFGQGTRLTVV.

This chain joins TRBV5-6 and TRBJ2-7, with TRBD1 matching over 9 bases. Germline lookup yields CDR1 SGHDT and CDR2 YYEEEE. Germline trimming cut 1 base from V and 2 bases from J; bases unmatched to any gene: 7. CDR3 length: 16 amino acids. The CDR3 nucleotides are TGTGCCAGCAGCTTGCCAGGGGACAGGGATACCTACGAGCAGTACTTC. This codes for CASSLPGDRDTYEQYF. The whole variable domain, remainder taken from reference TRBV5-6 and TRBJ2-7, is DAGVTQSPTHLIKTRGQQVTLRCSPKSGHDTVSWYQQALGQGPQFIFQYYEEEERQRGNFPDRFSGHQFPNYSSELNVNALLLGDSALYLCASSLPGDRDTYEQYFGPGTRLTVT.

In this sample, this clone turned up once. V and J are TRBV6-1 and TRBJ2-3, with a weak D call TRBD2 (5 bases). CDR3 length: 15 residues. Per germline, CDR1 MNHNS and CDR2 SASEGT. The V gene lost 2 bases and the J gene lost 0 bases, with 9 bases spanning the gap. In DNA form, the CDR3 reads TGTGCCAGCAGTGAAACCCGGGGTAGCACAGATACGCAGTATTTT. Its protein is CASSETRGSTDTQYF.

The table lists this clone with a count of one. The CDR3 nucleotides are TGTGCCAGTAGTCAAATCCCGGGACAGGGTAGTGGCTACACCTTC. Translating gives CASSQIPGQGSGYTF. The rearrangement joins TRBV19 to TRBJ1-2, with TRBD1 matching over 9 bases. CDR3 length equals 15 residues. The V gene end was trimmed by 5 bases and the J gene end by 7 bases; junction bases not matched to a gene: 11. The germline V gene has CDR1 LNHDA and CDR2 SQIVND (reference sequence).

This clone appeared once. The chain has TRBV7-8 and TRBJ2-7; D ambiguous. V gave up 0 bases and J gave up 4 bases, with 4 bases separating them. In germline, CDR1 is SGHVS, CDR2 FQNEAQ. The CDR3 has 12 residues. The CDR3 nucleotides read TGTGCCAGCAGCTTAGCCCCTTACGAGCAGTACTTC. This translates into CASSLAPYEQYF.

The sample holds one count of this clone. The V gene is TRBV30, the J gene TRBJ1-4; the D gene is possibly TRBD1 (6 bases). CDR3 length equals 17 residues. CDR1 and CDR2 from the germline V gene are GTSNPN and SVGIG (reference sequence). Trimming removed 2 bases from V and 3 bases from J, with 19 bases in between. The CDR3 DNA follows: TGTGCCTGGAGTATTGCAGGGGTCGGGGTTTCTAATGAAAAACTGTTTTTT. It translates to CAWSIAGVGVSNEKLFF. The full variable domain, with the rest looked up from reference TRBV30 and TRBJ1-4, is SQTIHQWPATLVQPVGSPLSLECTVEGTSNPNLYWYRQAAGRGLQLLFYSVGIGQISSEVPQNLSASRPQDRQFILSSKKLLLSDSGFYLCAWSIAGVGVSNEKLFFGSGTQLSVL.

Here the CDR3 reads CASSFQGTGGYTF. The DNA of the CDR3 is TGTGCCAGCAGCTTTCAGGGGACAGGGGGCTACACCTTC. The chain combines TRBV27 with TRBJ1-2; TRBD1 matches 9 bases. J gave up 8 bases and V 6 bases, and 7 bases lay outside the gene matches. This CDR3 comprises 13 residues. Germline V CDR1 and CDR2: MNHEY, SMNVEV (reference sequence).

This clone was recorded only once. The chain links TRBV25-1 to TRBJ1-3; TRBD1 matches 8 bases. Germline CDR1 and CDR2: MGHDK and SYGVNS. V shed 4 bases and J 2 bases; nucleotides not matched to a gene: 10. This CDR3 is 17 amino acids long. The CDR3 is CASSGPGQENAGNTIYF. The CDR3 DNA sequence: TGTGCCAGCAGTGGACCGGGACAGGAAAATGCTGGAAACACCATATATTTT.

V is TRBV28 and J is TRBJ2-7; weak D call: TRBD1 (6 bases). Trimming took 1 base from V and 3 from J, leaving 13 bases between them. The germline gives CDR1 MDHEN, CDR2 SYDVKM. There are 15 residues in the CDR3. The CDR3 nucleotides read TGTGCCAGCAGTTTATCGGCAGGGGTGGACTACGAGCAGTACTTC. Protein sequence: CASSLSAGVDYEQYF.

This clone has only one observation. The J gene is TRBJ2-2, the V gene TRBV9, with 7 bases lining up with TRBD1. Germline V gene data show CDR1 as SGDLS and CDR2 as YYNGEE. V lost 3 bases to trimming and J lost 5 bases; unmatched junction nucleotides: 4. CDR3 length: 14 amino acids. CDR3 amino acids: CASSATGLTGELFF. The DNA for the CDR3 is TGTGCCAGCAGCGCGACAGGGCTGACCGGGGAGCTGTTTTTT.

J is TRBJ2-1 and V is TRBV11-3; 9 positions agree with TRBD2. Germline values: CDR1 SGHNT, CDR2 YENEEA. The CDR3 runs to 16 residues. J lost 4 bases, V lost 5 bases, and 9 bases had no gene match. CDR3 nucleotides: TGTGCCAGCAGCATGTCCGGGACTAGCAGTTACAATGAGCAGTTCTTC. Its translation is CASSMSGTSSYNEQFF.

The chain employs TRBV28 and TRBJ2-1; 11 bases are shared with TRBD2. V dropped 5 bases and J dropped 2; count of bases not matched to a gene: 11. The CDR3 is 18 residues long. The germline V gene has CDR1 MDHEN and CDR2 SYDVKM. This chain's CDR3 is CASSTNKGLAGPYNEQFF. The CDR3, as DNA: TGTGCCAGCAGTACTAACAAAGGACTAGCGGGCCCCTACAATGAGCAGTTCTTC.